This TCR beta chain appears in the sequencing data of a study of T-cell memory formation after mild COVID-19. At the level of the study: Largely, the TCR clusters proved donor specific.

One entry per CDR3 protein, called by TCRdb with MiXCR from the 5' RACE reads. The sample has 250,000 or so distinct CDR3 sequences, about 20% seen once; the top ten hold around 23%. Trimming cost V 3 bases and J 8 bases; bases outside gene matches: 15. The germline V gene encodes CDR1 LNHNV and CDR2 YYDKDF (reference sequence). This CDR3 comprises 17 residues. V is TRBV15 and J is TRBJ2-4; TRBD1 matches at 8 bases. The material sequenced was PBMCs or a T cell subset sorted from them (not recorded which). This TCR derives from a man between 18 and 29 years old who had mild COVID-19 (a few samples of this study predate the infection). Cell type and time point are not known. The chain's CDR3 is CATSSPYMDRAQDIQYF. Here the CDR3 DNA reads TGTGCCACCAGCAGTCCTTATATGGACAGGGCCCAGGACATTCAGTACTTC.